This TCR beta chain was recorded in a study of shared T cell receptors in the human thymus. Trimming took 10 bases from V and 3 from J, leaving 15 bases between them. The CDR3 consists of 13 residues. CDR1 MNHNS and CDR2 SASEGT come from the germline V gene. Measured with immunoSEQ multiplex PCR; TCRdb has only the in-frame clones, and not every one. Of 600,000 or so clones listed, approximately 87% are singletons. The same data also contributed to another study, on human thymus T cells. From that study: Donors were healthy Finnish infants having corrective surgery for congenital heart defects. Resections that were taken during corrective heart surgery supplied the thymus tissue.

The receptor's source is a boy under two years old with a congenital heart defect. Sequenced material: thymocytes. J is TRBJ1-1 and V is TRBV6-1, with D tentatively TRBD1 (6 bases). In DNA, the CDR3 is TGTGCCATCAACGGGGGGGCGGACACTGAAGCTTTCTTT. Encoded protein: CAINGGADTEAFF.